This T cell receptor beta chain comes out of a study of cytomegalovirus exposure and HLA in healthy donors. 60 Vbeta and 13 Jbeta primers were used in PCR. The assay was immunoSEQ multiplex PCR, and TCRdb's table has in-frame clones only and misses some. Of about 160,000 clones listed, roughly 70% are singletons. From germline, CDR1 is SEHNR and CDR2 FQNEAQ (reference sequence). This CDR3 spans 15 amino acids. Unmatched junction bases numbered 9, after V lost 5 bases and J lost 7 bases. Each donor was nominally healthy when sampled (though unrecorded immune exposures were likely). The study's findings and limits: When a later analysis was performed, an Asian-associated ancestry cluster reportedly had fewer N-insertions than the roughly 670-donor mean. Sequences of the TCR beta chain were said to predict the HLA-A and HLA-B alleles of most subjects accurately.

A remark on this clone: Its antigen is unidentified.

Sequenced input: PBMCs. This chain connects TRBV7-9 to TRBJ2-1; TRBD1 aligns across 9 bases. The clonotype was recovered from a woman in her thirties in good health and CMV-seronegative. The CDR3 sequence: CASSHPRTGVNEQFF. CDR3 bases: TGTGCCAGCAGCCACCCCAGGACAGGGGTTAATGAGCAGTTCTTC.